Reported below is one T cell receptor beta chain. Its matching antigen is unknown. The data were produced by immunoSEQ multiplex PCR, yet TCRdb's version contains in-frame clones alone and is incomplete. The table has 1.4 million to 1.5 million clones, roughly 96% seen once. This CDR3 is built from 14 residues. Germline-derived CDR1 and CDR2 are SGDLS and YYNGEE. The V segment lost 3 bases and the J segment 2 bases; nucleotides outside the gene matches: 1. The data derive from a study of shared clonotypes between healthy human individuals. Partitioning of CD4+ cells yielded a CD45RA+ naive subset and a CD45RA-negative memory subset. Study conclusions and caveats: The study found lower generation probabilities in non-shared clonotypes than in those shared by all four donors. Blood was the only sampled material, and tissue repertoires likely differ.

The clonotype originates from a man under 40 in good health. The sequencing sample was made of naive CD4+ T cells sorted from blood. Sample subset: CD45RA+ positively selected. The V and J genes are TRBV9 and TRBJ1-3, with 8 nucleotides matching TRBD1. As DNA, the CDR3 is TGTGCCAGCAGCGCACAGGGGGCTGGAAACACCATATATTTT. This codes for CASSAQGAGNTIYF.